Sequencing of this TCR beta chain was carried out in a study of shared clonotypes between healthy human individuals. Sequencing used immunoSEQ multiplex PCR; TCRdb keeps in-frame clones, though not all of them. The sample records approximately 460,000 clones, approximately 71% being singletons. The germline CDR1 and CDR2 sequences are MNHNS and SASEGT. V lost 5 bases, J lost 6 bases, and 13 bases lay in between. CDR3 length: 13 residues. Study-wide results and caveats: Clonotype sharing among donors, it was expected, would be affected by sequencing depth.

On this clone itself: The antigen is undetermined.

Unsorted samples drew genomic DNA from tens of millions of PBMCs. The source material was PBMCs. This sequence joins TRBV6-1 and TRBJ1-2; D is possibly TRBD1 (5 bases). The sequence derives from a woman aged 40 to 50 in good health. Some clones in this sample may be carry-over from other donors' samples. The DNA of the CDR3 is TGTGCCAGCAGTCTGCGGGCGGGGGATGGCTACACCTTC. It encodes CASSLRAGDGYTF.